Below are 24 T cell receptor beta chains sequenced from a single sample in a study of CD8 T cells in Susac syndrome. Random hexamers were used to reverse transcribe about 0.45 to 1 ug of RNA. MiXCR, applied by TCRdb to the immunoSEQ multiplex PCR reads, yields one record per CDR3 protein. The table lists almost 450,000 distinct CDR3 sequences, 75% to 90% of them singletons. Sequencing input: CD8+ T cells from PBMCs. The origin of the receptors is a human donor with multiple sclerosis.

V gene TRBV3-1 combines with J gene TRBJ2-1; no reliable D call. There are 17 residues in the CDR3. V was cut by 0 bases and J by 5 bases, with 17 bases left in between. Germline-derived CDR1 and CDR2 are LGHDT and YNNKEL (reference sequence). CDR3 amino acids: CASSQESRTAYNNEQFF. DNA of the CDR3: TGTGCCAGCAGCCAAGAATCAAGGACGGCGTACAACAATGAGCAGTTCTTC.

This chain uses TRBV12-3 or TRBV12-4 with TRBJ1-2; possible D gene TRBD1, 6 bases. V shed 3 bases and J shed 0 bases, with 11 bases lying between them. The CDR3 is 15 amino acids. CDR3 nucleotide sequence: TGTGCCAGCAGTTTTGGGACATTAGCTAACTATGGCTACACCTTC. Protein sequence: CASSFGTLANYGYTF.

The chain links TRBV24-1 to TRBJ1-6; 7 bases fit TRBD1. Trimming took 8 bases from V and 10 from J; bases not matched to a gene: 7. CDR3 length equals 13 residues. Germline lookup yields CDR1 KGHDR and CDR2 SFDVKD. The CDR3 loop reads CATIDREDSPLHF. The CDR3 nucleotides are TGTGCCACCATCGACAGGGAGGACTCACCCCTCCACTTT.

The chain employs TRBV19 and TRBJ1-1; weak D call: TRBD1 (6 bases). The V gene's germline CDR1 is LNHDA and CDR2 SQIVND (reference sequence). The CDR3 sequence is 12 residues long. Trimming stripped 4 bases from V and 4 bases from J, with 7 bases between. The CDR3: CASSKDSTEAFF. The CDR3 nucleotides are TGTGCCAGTAGTAAGGACAGCACTGAAGCTTTCTTT.

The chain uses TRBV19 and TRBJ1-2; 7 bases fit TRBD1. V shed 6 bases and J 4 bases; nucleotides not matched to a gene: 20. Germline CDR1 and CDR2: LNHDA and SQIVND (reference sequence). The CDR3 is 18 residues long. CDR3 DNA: TGTGCCAGTAGCGAACTCAGACAGGGAGAAGGTATAAGCTATGGCTACACCTTC. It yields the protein CASSELRQGEGISYGYTF.

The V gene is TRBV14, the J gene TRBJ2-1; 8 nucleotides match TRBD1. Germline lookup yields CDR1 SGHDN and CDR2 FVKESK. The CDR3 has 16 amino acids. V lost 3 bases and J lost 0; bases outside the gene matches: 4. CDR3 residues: CASSQGQARSYNEQFF. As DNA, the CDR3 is TGTGCCAGCAGCCAGGGACAGGCGCGCTCCTACAATGAGCAGTTCTTC.

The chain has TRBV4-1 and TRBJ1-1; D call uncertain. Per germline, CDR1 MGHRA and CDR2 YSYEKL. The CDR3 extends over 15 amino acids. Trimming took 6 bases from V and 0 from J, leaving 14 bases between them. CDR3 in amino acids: CASRPRQGLNTEAFF. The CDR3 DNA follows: TGCGCCAGCAGACCACGACAAGGTCTGAACACTGAAGCTTTCTTT.

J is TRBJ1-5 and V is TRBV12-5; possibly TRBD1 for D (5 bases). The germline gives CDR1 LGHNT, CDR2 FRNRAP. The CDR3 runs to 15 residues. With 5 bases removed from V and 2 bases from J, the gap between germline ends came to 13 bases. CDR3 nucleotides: TGTGCTAGTGGTGGGCAGGGAGGTGGCAATCAGCCCCAGCATTTT. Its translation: CASGGQGGGNQPQHF.

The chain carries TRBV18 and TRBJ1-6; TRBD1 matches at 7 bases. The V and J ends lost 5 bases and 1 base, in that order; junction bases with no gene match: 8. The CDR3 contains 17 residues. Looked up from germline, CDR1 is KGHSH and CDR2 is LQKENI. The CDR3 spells CASSVTGASSYNSPLHF. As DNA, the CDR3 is TGTGCCAGCTCAGTTACAGGGGCAAGTTCCTATAATTCACCCCTCCACTTT.

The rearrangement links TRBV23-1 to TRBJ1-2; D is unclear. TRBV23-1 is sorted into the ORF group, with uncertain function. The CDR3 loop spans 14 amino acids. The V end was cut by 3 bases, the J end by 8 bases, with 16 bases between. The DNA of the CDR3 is TGCGCCAGCAGTCAGGGTAGGGTATGTTTCGGCTACACCTTC. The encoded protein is CASSQGRVCFGYTF.

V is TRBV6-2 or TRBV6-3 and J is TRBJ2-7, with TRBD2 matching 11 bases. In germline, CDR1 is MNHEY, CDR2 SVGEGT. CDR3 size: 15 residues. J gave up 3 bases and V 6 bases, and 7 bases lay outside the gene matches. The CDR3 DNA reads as TGTGCCAGCAGCCTGCCGGGACTAGCGGACTACGAGCAGTACTTC. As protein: CASSLPGLADYEQYF.

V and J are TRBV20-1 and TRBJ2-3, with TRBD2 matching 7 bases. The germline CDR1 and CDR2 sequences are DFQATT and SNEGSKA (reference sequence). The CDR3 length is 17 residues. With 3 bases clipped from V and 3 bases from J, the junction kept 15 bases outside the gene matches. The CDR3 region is CSARPLGGVGQTDTQYF. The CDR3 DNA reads TGCAGTGCTAGGCCCCTGGGGGGGGTAGGGCAGACAGATACGCAGTATTTT.

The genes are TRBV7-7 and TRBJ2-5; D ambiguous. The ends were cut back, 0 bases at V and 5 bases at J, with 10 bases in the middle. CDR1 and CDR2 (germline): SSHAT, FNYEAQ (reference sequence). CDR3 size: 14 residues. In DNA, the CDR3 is TGTGCCAGCAGCTTAGCGCCAAATGGGGAGACCCAGTACTTC. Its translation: CASSLAPNGETQYF.

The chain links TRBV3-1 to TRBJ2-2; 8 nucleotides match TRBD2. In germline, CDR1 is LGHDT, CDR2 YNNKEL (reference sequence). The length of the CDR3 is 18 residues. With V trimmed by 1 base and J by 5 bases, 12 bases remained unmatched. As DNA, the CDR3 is TGTGCCAGCAGCCAAGGGGCTAGCGGGCGAGGGGTTACCGGGGAGCTGTTTTTT. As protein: CASSQGASGRGVTGELFF. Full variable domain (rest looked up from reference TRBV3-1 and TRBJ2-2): DTAVSQTPKYLVTQMGNDKSIKCEQNLGHDTMYWYKQDSKKFLKIMFSYNNKELIINETVPNRFSPKSPDKAHLNLHINSLELGDSAVYFCASSQGASGRGVTGELFFGEGSRLTVL.

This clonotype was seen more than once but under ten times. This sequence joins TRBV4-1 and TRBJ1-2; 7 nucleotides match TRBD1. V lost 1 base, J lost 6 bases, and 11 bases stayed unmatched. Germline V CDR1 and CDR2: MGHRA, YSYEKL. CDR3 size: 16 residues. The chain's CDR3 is CASSQGVDREGDGYTF. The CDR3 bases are TGCGCCAGCAGCCAAGGGGTTGACAGGGAAGGCGATGGCTACACCTTC.

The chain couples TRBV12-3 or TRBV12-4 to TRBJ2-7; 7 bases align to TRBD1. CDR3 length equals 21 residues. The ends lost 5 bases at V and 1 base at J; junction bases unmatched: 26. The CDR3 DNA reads TGTGCCAGCAGTACCCGAACCCTAAAACCCACCGCCCTGGACAGGTCCTACGAGCAGTACTTC. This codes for CASSTRTLKPTALDRSYEQYF.

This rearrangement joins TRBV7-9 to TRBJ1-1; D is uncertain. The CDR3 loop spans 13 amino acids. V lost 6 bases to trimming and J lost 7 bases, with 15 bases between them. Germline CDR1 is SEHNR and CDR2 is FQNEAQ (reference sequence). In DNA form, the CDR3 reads TGTGCCAGCAGGCTACAGCACTACCATGAAGCTTTCTTT. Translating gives CASRLQHYHEAFF.

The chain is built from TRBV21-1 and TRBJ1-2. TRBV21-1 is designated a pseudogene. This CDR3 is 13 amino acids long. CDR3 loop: CASSTSAVEGYTF. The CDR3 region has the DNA TGTGCCAGCAGCACCTCGGCCGTGGAGGGCTACACCTTC.

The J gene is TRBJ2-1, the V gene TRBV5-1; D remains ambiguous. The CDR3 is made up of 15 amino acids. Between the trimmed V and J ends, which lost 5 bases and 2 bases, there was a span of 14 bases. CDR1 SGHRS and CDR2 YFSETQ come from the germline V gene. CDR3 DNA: TGCGCCAGCAGGAATTATAGATACGCCTACAATGAGCAGTTCTTC. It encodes CASRNYRYAYNEQFF.

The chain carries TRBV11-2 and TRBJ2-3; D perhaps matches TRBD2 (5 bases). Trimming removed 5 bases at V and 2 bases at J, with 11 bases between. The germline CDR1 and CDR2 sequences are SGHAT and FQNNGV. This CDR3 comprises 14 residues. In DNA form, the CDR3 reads TGTGCCAGCAGCCCGGGAATAAACACAGATACGCAGTATTTT. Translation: CASSPGINTDTQYF.

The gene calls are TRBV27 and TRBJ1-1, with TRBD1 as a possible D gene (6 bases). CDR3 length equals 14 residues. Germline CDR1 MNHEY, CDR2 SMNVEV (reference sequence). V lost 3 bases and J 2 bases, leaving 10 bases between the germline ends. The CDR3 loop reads CASSFGTINTEAFF. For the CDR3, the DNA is TGTGCCAGCAGTTTTGGGACAATCAACACTGAAGCTTTCTTT.

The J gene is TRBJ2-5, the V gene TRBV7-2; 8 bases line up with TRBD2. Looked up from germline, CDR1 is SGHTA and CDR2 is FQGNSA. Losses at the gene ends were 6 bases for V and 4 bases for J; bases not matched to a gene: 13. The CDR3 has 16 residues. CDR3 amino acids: CASSSNDGLAGETQYF. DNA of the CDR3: TGTGCCAGCAGTTCTAACGATGGACTAGCTGGAGAGACCCAGTACTTC.

CDR3 bases: TGCGCCAGCGGGACAGTGACGACAGATACGCAGTATTTT. This codes for CASGTVTTDTQYF. V gene TRBV10-2 combines with J gene TRBJ2-3, with 7 bases matching TRBD1. V was clipped by 8 bases and J by 3 bases; unmatched bases: 5. The CDR3 spans 13 residues. Germline values: CDR1 WSHSY, CDR2 SAAADI.

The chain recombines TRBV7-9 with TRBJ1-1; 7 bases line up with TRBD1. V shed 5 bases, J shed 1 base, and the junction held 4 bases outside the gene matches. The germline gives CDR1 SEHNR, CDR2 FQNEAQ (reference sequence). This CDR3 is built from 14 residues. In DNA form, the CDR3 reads TGTGCCAGCAGCAAGGGGACAGCGAACACTGAAGCTTTCTTT. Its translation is CASSKGTANTEAFF.